This T cell receptor beta chain was obtained from a study of CD8 T cells in Susac syndrome (dated by TCRdb to between 2018 and 2021). Notes on the research overall: Of the Susac syndrome patients who were sequenced, about eight were in clinical remission while roughly six had clinically active disease. At the time of blood withdrawal, Susac syndrome patients were either therapy-naive, taking corticosteroids (with some also receiving IVIg), or on IVIg alone. Repertoire sequencing was used to test whether CD8+ T cell activation and differentiation in Susac syndrome was antigen driven. The clonality of the CD8+ T cell repertoire was compared across approximately 11 healthy donors, some 14 Susac syndrome patients and under 19 multiple sclerosis patients.

High-throughput TCR beta sequencing profiled peripheral blood CD8+ and CD4+ T cells from healthy donors, Susac syndrome patients and multiple sclerosis patients. Recently defined diagnostic criteria for definite or probable disease were met by the Susac syndrome patients. Bulk CD8+ and CD4+ T cells were purified by magnetic negative isolation, whereas CD8+ TEMRA cells were enriched by FACS. Blood was drawn into EDTA tubes, processed within 24 hours, and PBMCs were isolated by density gradient centrifugation. PBMCs intended for TCR sequencing were frozen in liquid nitrogen and were later thawed in a 37 degrees C water bath. The sorted or isolated CD4+, CD8+ and CD8+ TEMRA cells had a purity of 90% or higher. RNA was extracted with the RNeasy kit and roughly 0.5 to 1 ug was reverse transcribed using random hexamers. TCR beta CDR3 regions were amplified with the immunoSEQ multiplex PCR assay covering 54 Vbeta and 13 Jbeta segments. Bias from PCR amplification was corrected by using a synthetic template baseline for primer optimization and for computational correction. In the original analysis: Only productive sequences were kept, with reads annotated to V, D and J genes according to IMGT and analyzed in immunoSEQ Analyzer. To calculate clonality, Shannon entropy was normalized by log2 of the number of productive unique sequences and then subtracted from one. For each patient and control, public and private clones were evaluated among the 100 most prevalent clones. Clones were defined as Susac-specific if absent from the healthy and MS cohorts, from over a thousand published viral clones and from other ImmuneACCESS disease sequences. The public reads were reanalyzed by TCRdb: fastp trimming at Q25, MiXCR alignment, in-frame beta chains only. Rows are combined by CDR3 protein, so each entry shows the most common genes and DNA. The V and J calls reflect TCRdb's pipeline rather than the authors' work. This sample comprises about 75,000 distinct CDR3 sequences, roughly 95% of them detected only once. About 0.5% of the sample rests with the top ten.

Points on this clonotype: Its antigen is unknown. No quality values exist for individual bases; no much larger clone is one base distant.

What the study reported, not specific to this receptor: CD8+ repertoires in Susac syndrome showed clonal expansion, which was highest in CD8+ TEMRA cells and was greater in clinically active patients than in remitting patients. The TCR sequencing and HLA analysis was acknowledged to have included a relatively small number of individuals. Sixteen and five Susac-specific public clones were found in the total CD8+ and CD8+ TEMRA repertoires, respectively.

This receptor was identified in a human donor with Susac syndrome. The sample taken for sequencing was CD8+ T cells from PBMCs.

In nucleotides, the sequence is TGTGCCAGCAGCGTAGGACAGTCTAACTATGGCTACACCTTC. Translated, this gives CASSVGQSNYGYTF. The V and J genes are TRBV9 and TRBJ1-2; TRBD1 is a possible D gene, resting on 5 matching bases. The CDR3 holds 14 amino acids from the cysteine to the phenylalanine. Of the read, only the CDR3 DNA is kept; its 42 bases are in frame from base 1. From a lookup of the germline V gene, CDR1 and CDR2 are SGDLS and YYNGEE. Deletion took 0 bases off V and 0 bases off J, with a span of 6 bases between the germline ends.